Listed here are 20 T cell receptor beta chains from one sample, sequenced in a study of T cells after yellow fever vaccination. TCRdb independently ran MiXCR on the 5' RACE reads; one entry per CDR3 protein. This sample has about 220,000 distinct CDR3 sequences, with less than 3.5% found just once. The sequences come from CD4+ T cells sorted from PBMCs, collected 10 days after the yellow fever booster vaccination. Receptors originate from a man between 18 and 29 years old who received the YFV17D yellow fever vaccine.

V gene TRBV19 combines with J gene TRBJ2-3; 8 nucleotides agree with TRBD1. J was trimmed by 2 bases and V by 4 bases; bases with no gene match: 5. The CDR3 spans 15 residues. The germline V gene encodes CDR1 LNHDA and CDR2 SQIVND (reference sequence). CDR3 sequence reads: CASSTDRDDTDTQYF. The CDR3 DNA reads as TGTGCCAGTAGTACGGACAGGGACGACACAGATACGCAGTATTTT.

The chain joins TRBV2 to TRBJ2-1; 9 nucleotides line up with TRBD1. The CDR3 runs 15 residues. The germline V gene encodes CDR1 SNHLY and CDR2 FYNNEI. Unmatched junction bases numbered 12, after V lost 5 bases and J lost 10 bases. This CDR3 reads CASSQQGAPTREQFF. CDR3 nucleotides: TGTGCCAGCAGTCAACAGGGGGCGCCGACTCGCGAGCAGTTCTTC.

This clonotype was seen a handful of times. CDR3 sequence: CASSFLAGEYNEQFF. The CDR3 DNA is TGCGCCAGCAGCTTTTTAGCGGGGGAGTACAATGAGCAGTTCTTC. J is TRBJ2-1 and V is TRBV5-1; TRBD2 agrees at 9 bases. With V trimmed by 2 bases and J by 4 bases, 4 bases remained unmatched. CDR1 SGHRS and CDR2 YFSETQ come from the germline V gene. The CDR3 is made up of 15 amino acids.

This clonotype was seen a handful of times. The V and J genes are TRBV10-2 and TRBJ1-5; perhaps TRBD1 as D (5 bases). CDR3 length: 15 residues. Germline CDR1 and CDR2: WSHSY and SAAADI. Trimming cost V 3 bases and J 6 bases, with 15 bases left between them. Here the CDR3 DNA reads TGCGCCAGCAGTGATGTACGGGACGCCGGTCAGCCCCAGCATTTT. It specifies CASSDVRDAGQPQHF.

This clonotype was found a few times. The chain couples TRBV5-1 to TRBJ2-1; 12 bases agree with TRBD2. The germline V gene encodes CDR1 SGHRS and CDR2 YFSETQ. This CDR3 has 15 amino acids. V gave up 4 bases and J gave up 9 bases; unmatched junction bases: 8. As DNA, the CDR3 is TGCGCCAGCAGCAGTACTAGCGGGGGGCGAGGTGAGCAGTTCTTC. Its translation is CASSSTSGGRGEQFF.

This clonotype has at least ten counts. This rearrangement joins TRBV5-5 to TRBJ2-5; D perhaps matches TRBD1 (6 bases). Germline CDR1 SGHKS, CDR2 YYEKEE (reference sequence). Trimming pared 4 bases from V and 2 bases from J, leaving 12 bases between. The CDR3 is made up of 14 amino acids. CDR3 amino acids: CASSIPGQQETQYF. CDR3 in DNA: TGTGCCAGCAGCATACCAGGACAGCAAGAGACCCAGTACTTC.

This clonotype was picked up many times. The DNA of the CDR3 is TGTGCCAGCAAGACAGGAGGAGAGACCCAGTACTTC. Translated, it gives CASKTGGETQYF. This sequence joins TRBV27 and TRBJ2-5; a possible D gene is TRBD1 (6 bases). This CDR3 has 12 amino acids. Germline CDR1 reads MNHEY; CDR2 reads SMNVEV (reference sequence). V was cut by 7 bases and J by 4 bases, with 10 bases left in between.

This clonotype came up many times. The chain has TRBV5-4 and TRBJ2-7, with TRBD2 identical over 9 bases. The CDR3 runs 15 residues. J was trimmed by 2 bases and V by 0 bases; bases with no gene match: 3. Per the germline V gene, CDR1 is SGHNT and CDR2 is YYREEE (reference sequence). As DNA, the CDR3 is TGTGCCAGCAGCTTGGTGTCTAGCGGGGCCTACGAGCAGTACTTC. It specifies CASSLVSSGAYEQYF.

This clonotype appeared a few times. The rearrangement uses TRBV2 and TRBJ2-7; D is possibly TRBD1 (5 bases). Germline CDR1 is SNHLY and CDR2 is FYNNEI. Trimming pared 5 bases from V and 1 base from J, leaving 6 bases between. This CDR3 region has 12 residues. The CDR3 loop reads CASSTGSYEQYV. CDR3 coding DNA: TGTGCCAGCAGTACAGGTTCCTACGAGCAGTACGTC.

This clonotype has more than one count but fewer than ten. The chain combines TRBV4-3 with TRBJ2-3; TRBD2 matches at 8 bases. The V gene end was trimmed by 0 bases and the J gene end by 9 bases; junction bases not matched to a gene: 11. Germline assignment: CDR1 LGHNA and CDR2 YSLEER. This CDR3 has 16 amino acids. The CDR3 DNA is TGCGCCAGCAGCCAAGAGCGGGGGGTAGCTGGGCAGACGCAGTATTTT. Protein: CASSQERGVAGQTQYF.

The V and J genes are TRBV10-2 and TRBJ1-3; D is ambiguous. The CDR3 runs to 14 residues. Between the trimmed V and J ends, which lost 8 bases and 4 bases, there was a span of 15 bases. CDR1 is WSHSY, CDR2 SAAADI, per germline. CDR3 sequence: CASGRGLDGNTIYF. DNA of the CDR3: TGCGCCAGCGGGCGCGGCCTGGACGGAAACACCATATATTTT.

This clonotype was observed many times. The genes are TRBV4-3 and TRBJ1-3; unclear D gene. V shed 1 base and J shed 4 bases, with 5 bases lying between them. There are 13 residues in the CDR3. Germline CDR1 is LGHNA and CDR2 is YSLEER. CDR3 region: CASSQATGNTIYF. The CDR3 nucleotides read TGCGCCAGCAGCCAAGCGACGGGAAACACCATATATTTT.

This chain uses TRBV20-1 with TRBJ2-5; D uncertain. Germline assignment: CDR1 DFQATT and CDR2 SNEGSKA (reference sequence). V was pared by 3 bases and J by 4 bases, with 18 bases between. This CDR3 spans 15 amino acids. CDR3 in DNA: TGCAGTGCTAGTTTTGTAGCTGCCACTCCAGAGACCCAGTACTTC. This codes for CSASFVAATPETQYF.

In its sample, this clonotype was seen a few times. The chain couples TRBV7-2 to TRBJ2-4; the D gene is possibly TRBD2 (5 bases). V lost 3 bases, J lost 0 bases, and 15 bases lay in between. This CDR3 is built from 17 residues. Looked up from germline, CDR1 is SGHTA and CDR2 is FQGNSA. Here the CDR3 reads CASSFFPGIIAKNIQYF. The CDR3 DNA sequence: TGTGCCAGCAGCTTCTTCCCGGGGATTATAGCCAAAAACATTCAGTACTTC.

The chain couples TRBV24-1 to TRBJ2-3; D may be TRBD1 or TRBD2 (5 bases each). Germline lookup yields CDR1 KGHDR and CDR2 SFDVKD. The germline V and J ends were trimmed by 9 bases and 7 bases, with 10 bases remaining between them. This CDR3 comprises 11 residues. The CDR3 is CATQWGNTQYF. Here the CDR3 DNA reads TGTGCCACCCAGTGGGGGAATACGCAGTATTTT.

In this sample, this clonotype turned up many times. V is TRBV18 and J is TRBJ2-1; D possibly matches TRBD1 or TRBD2 (5 bases each). Trimming took 3 bases from V and 6 from J, leaving 12 bases between them. Germline lookup yields CDR1 KGHSH and CDR2 LQKENI. The CDR3 is made up of 14 amino acids. The DNA of the CDR3 is TGTGCCAGCTCACCGACCGAGGGGCCCAATGAGCAGTTCTTC. Its protein is CASSPTEGPNEQFF.

This clonotype was counted at least ten times. The V call is TRBV9, the J call TRBJ2-1; TRBD2 matches at 9 bases. CDR1 is SGDLS and CDR2 is YYNGEE in the germline V gene. Germline trimming cut 7 bases from V and 10 bases from J; bases unmatched to any gene: 18. This CDR3 contains 16 residues. CDR3: CASSVTSSGGFREQFF. The CDR3 region has the DNA TGTGCCAGCTCCGTTACTTCCAGCGGGGGGTTTCGAGAGCAGTTCTTC.

This clonotype was picked up many times. The chain recombines TRBV19 with TRBJ1-1; D is ambiguous. The V and J ends lost 0 bases and 5 bases respectively, with 10 bases between them. Germline CDR1 is LNHDA and CDR2 is SQIVND (reference sequence). This CDR3 is built from 14 residues. CDR3 sequence (DNA): TGTGCCAGTAGTATAGATCGAAGGTGGACTGAAGCTTTCTTT. Its protein product is CASSIDRRWTEAFF. The full variable domain, its missing parts supplied by reference TRBV19 and TRBJ1-1, is DGGITQSPKYLFRKEGQNVTLSCEQNLNHDAMYWYRQDPGQGLRLIYYSQIVNDFQKGDIAEGYSVSREKKESFPLTVTSAQKNPTAFYLCASSIDRRWTEAFFGQGTRLTVV.

The table lists this clonotype with many counts. V and J are TRBV5-1 and TRBJ2-2; no clear D gene. Trimming took off 0 bases at V and 4 bases at J, with 13 bases between the two ends. CDR1 is SGHRS, CDR2 YFSETQ, per germline. This CDR3 is 16 amino acids long. The CDR3 region has the DNA TGCGCCAGCAGCTTGGAGTCCCTTGACTCCACCGGGGAGCTGTTTTTT. Residues: CASSLESLDSTGELFF.

Worth noting for this clonotype: A much larger clonotype is one base distant, so this may be a read error. The chain employs TRBV7-2 and TRBJ2-7; D remains ambiguous. Trimming stripped 2 bases from V and 5 bases from J, with 10 bases between. Germline V CDR1 and CDR2: SGHTA, FQGNSA. The CDR3 runs 13 residues. The CDR3: CASSLWLVNEQYF. Here the CDR3 DNA reads TGTGCCAGCAGCTTATGGTTAGTGAACGAGCAGTACTTC.